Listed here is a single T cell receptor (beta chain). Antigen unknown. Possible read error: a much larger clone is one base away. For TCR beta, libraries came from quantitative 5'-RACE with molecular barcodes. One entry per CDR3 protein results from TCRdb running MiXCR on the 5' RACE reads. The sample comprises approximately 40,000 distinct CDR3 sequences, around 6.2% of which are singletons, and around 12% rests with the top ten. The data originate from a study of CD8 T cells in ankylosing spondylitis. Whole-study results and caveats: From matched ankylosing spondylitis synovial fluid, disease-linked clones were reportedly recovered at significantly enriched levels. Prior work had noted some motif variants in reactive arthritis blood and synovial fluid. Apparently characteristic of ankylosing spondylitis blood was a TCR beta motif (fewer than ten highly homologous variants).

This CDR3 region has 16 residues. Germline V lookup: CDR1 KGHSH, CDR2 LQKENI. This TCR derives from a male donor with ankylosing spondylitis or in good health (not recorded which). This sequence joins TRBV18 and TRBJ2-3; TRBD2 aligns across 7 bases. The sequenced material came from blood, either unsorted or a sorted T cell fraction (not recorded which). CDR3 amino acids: CTSSPTTSAYTDTQYF. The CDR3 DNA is TGTACCAGCTCACCAACAACTAGCGCGTACACAGATACGCAGTATTTT. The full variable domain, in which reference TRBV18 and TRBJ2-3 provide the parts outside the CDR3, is NAGVMQNPRHLVRRRGQEARLRCSPMKGHSHVYWYRQLPEEGLKFMVYLQKENIIDESGMPKERFSAEFPKEGPSILRIQQVVRGDSAAYFCTSSPTTSAYTDTQYFGPGTRLTVL.